This TCR beta chain originates from a study of T cell changes during pregnancy in multiple sclerosis (dated by TCRdb to between 2018 and 2021). For context, the study as a whole: In women with multiple sclerosis, the researchers looked at how the T cell repertoire shifted as pregnancy progressed.

Remarks on this clone: Its recognized antigen is unknown. One base away there is no much larger clone; base qualities are not given.

Libraries were made using the immunoSEQ multiplex PCR assay. The table comes from immuneACCESS by way of TCRdb, which keeps in-frame sequences with V and J called. Part of the clones is missing from these tables; in studies checked, under half for an unresolved V gene and the rest for unknown reasons. The table for this sample lists about 87,000 clones; over 85% of them were counted only once. The top ten clonotypes cover 1.1% to 1.5% of the sample. The V and J ends are trimmed by 7 bases and 8 bases, leaving 20 bases between them. The germline V gene (reference sequence) provides CDR1 MNHEY and CDR2 SMNVEV. There are 14 amino acids in the CDR3, from cysteine to phenylalanine inclusive. Just the 42-base CDR3 DNA is kept, in frame starting at base 1.

This TCR was recovered from a female donor in good health, enrolled as a control in a pregnancy study. The sequencing here drew on peripheral blood, taken in the third trimester of pregnancy. The rearrangement joined TRBV27 to TRBJ1-2, with a tentative D gene TRBD1 over 6 matching bases. The CDR3 region reads CASTPQGWLKGYTF. The DNA sequence reads TGTGCCAGCACCCCACAGGGTTGGCTAAAAGGCTACACCTTC.